This T cell receptor (beta chain) emerged from a study of human T cells and chemical hapten exposure. Study-level points and caveats: TCRs exceeding 1 in 1000 frequency stayed unchanged with DPC sensitization.

Within the library, unique molecular identifiers were attached to each individual cDNA molecule. TCRdb analysed the RACE reads with MiXCR anew, one entry per CDR3 protein. The table has roughly 100,000 distinct CDR3 sequences, 9.5% to 15% seen once. Time point specified: pre-sensitization, week 0. Treatment given: therapeutic diphenylcyclopropenone sensitization with weekly scalp DPC. This clonotype was seen many times. No antigen is known for it. The CDR3 runs to 13 residues. Trimming left V 2 bases short and J 5 bases short, with 7 bases between. Germline CDR1 reads MDHEN; CDR2 reads SYDVKM. This specimen consisted of whole blood, obtained in connection with sensitization to the hapten diphenylcyclopropenone (DPC). The TCR sequence derives from a woman in her forties or fifties with alopecia areata. Some clones in this sample may be carry-over from other donors' samples. This sequence joins TRBV28 and TRBJ2-1, with D perhaps being TRBD1 or TRBD2 (5 bases each). The CDR3 spells CASSLGGDNEQFF. CDR3 DNA sequence: TGTGCCAGCAGTTTAGGGGGAGACAATGAGCAGTTCTTC.